This is a list of T cell receptor beta chains from one sample in a study of control samples from healthy donors and cancer patients. Assay used: immunoSEQ multiplex PCR; TCRdb lists only in-frame clones, some missing. The table lists about 130,000 clones, about 91% of them singletons. What was sequenced was blood. The receptors were sampled from a young man in good health. Each CDR3 is given with its conserved first and last residue. Fields, in order: D gene, V gene, clone size, J gene, CDR3 protein, CDR3 DNA. A D gene is named only where the DNA matches it firmly. Clone size is stated in some rows and not others, as once, few, many or a class when expanded.

TRBD2,TRBV18,-,TRBJ2-2,CASSPPEAGADTGELFF,TGTGCCAGCTCACCACCAGAAGCGGGGGCGGACACCGGGGAGCTGTTTTTT
-,TRBV28,-,TRBJ1-6,CASSLAGANSPLHF,TGTGCCAGCAGCCTAGCGGGCGCAAATTCACCCCTCCACTTT
TRBD1,TRBV20-1,-,TRBJ1-6,CSASFPGQVNSPLHF,TGCAGTGCTAGTTTCCCGGGACAGGTTAATTCACCCCTCCACTTT
-,TRBV6-6,-,TRBJ1-1,CASSYSARAEAFF,TGTGCCAGCAGTTACTCGGCGCGCGCTGAAGCTTTCTTT
TRBD1,TRBV30,-,TRBJ2-7,CAWSRDRSEQYF,TGTGCCTGGAGTAGGGACAGGTCCGAGCAGTACTTC
-,TRBV11-2,-,TRBJ1-1,CASSIQISSEAFF,TGTGCCAGCAGCATACAGATAAGCTCTGAAGCTTTCTTT
TRBD2,TRBV7-6,-,TRBJ2-3,CASNLGTSGGASTDTQYF,TGTGCCAGCAACTTGGGAACTAGCGGGGGGGCTAGCACAGATACGCAGTATTTT
-,TRBV6-5,-,TRBJ1-2,CASSYQPEGGYTF,TGTGCCAGCAGTTACCAACCCGAGGGCGGCTACACCTTC
TRBD1,TRBV6-5,-,TRBJ1-4,CASSPGGAKLFF,TGTGCCAGCAGTCCAGGGGGGGCAAAACTGTTTTTT
TRBD1,TRBV19,-,TRBJ1-1,CASSKSDRGMNTEAFF,TGTGCCAGTAGTAAATCGGACAGGGGGATGAACACTGAAGCTTTCTTT
-,TRBV7-4,once,TRBJ1-6,CASSSPHRDWSYNSPLHF,TGTGCCAGCAGCTCTCCACACAGGGATTGGTCCTATAATTCACCCCTCCACTTT
TRBD2,TRBV7-2,few,TRBJ2-3,CASSLRGGADRSTDTQYF,TGTGCCAGCAGCTTACGCGGGGGGGCCGATCGGAGCACAGATACGCAGTATTTT
-,TRBV27,once,TRBJ1-2,CASSFSQGTTNYGYTF,TGTGCCAGCAGTTTTTCTCAGGGGACGACTAACTATGGCTACACCTTC
-,TRBV5-6,-,TRBJ2-1,CASSLSTEQFF,TGTGCCAGCAGCTTATCCACTGAGCAGTTCTTC
-,TRBV20-1,-,TRBJ1-2,CSAPANYGYTF,TGCAGTGCCCCGGCTAACTATGGCTACACCTTC
-,TRBV4-2,-,TRBJ1-2,CASSQVLASYPNYGYTF,TGTGCCAGCAGCCAAGTCCTTGCGTCGTATCCTAACTATGGCTACACCTTC
-,TRBV6-5,-,TRBJ1-5,CASGTDYYSNQPQHF,TGTGCCAGCGGAACAGATTATTATAGCAATCAGCCCCAGCATTTT
-,TRBV10-3,-,TRBJ1-5,CAISEDSSNQPQHF,TGTGCCATCAGTGAAGACAGTAGCAATCAGCCCCAGCATTTT
-,TRBV7-9,few,TRBJ1-4,CASSLGTDNNEKLFF,TGTGCCAGCAGCTTAGGGACAGATAATAATGAAAAACTGTTTTTT